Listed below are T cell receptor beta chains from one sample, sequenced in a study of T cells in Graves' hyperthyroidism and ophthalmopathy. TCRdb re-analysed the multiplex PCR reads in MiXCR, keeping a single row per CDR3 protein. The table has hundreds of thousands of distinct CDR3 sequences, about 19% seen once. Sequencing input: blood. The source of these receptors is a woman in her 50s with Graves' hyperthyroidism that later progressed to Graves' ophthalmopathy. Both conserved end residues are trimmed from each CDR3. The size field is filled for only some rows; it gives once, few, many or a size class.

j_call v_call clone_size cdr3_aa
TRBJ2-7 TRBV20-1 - SARDGGGGTNEQY
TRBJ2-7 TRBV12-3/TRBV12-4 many ASSPGQGWSYEQY
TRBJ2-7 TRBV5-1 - ASKPGTGASYEQY
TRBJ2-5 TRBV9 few ASSVDAAGGFYQETQY
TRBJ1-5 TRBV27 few ASSHQGFNQPQH
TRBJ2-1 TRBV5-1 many ASSLAGRQYNEQF
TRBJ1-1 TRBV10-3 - AITRDRGTEAF
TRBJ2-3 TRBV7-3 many ASSPLAITDTQY
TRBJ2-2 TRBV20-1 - SANQGANTGELF
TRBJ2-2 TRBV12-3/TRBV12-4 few ASSLLRMGTGELF
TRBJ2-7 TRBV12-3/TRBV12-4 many ASSRDRIGEQY
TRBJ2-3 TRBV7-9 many ASSLPPDTQY
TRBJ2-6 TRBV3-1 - ASSFTADISSGANVLT
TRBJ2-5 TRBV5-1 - ASSPPVSGGHQETQY
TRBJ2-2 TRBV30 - ARMGQGESIGELF
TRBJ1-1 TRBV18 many ASSPPGYTEAF
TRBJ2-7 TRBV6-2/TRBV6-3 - ASSGSRPRVSYEQY
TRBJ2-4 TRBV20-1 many SATDQVIQY
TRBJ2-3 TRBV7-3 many ASSSGVGTQY
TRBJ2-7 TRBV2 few ASIQRPAGTSYEQY
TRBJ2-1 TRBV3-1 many ASTPSGAFNEQF
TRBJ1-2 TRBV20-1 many SAREGTGGYGYT
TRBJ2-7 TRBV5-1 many ASSLGGWDSYEQY
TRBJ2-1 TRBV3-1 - ASSQVGGRGSYNEQF
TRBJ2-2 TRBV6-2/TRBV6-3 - ASSYSENTGELF
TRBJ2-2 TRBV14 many ASSPRLTGELF
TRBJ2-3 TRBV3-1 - ASSELAGAFTDTQY
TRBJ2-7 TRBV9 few ASSPSQGIYEQY
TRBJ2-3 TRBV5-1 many ASSLDGDTQY
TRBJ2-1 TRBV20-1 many SAVVRNEQF
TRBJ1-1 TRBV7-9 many ASSPGTAQGTEAF
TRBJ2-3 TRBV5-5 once ASSLLWDSGKDTQY
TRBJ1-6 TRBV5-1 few ASSLAEPRQGDFYNSPLH
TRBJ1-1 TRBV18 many ASSPRDRGANTEAF
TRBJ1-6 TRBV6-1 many ASRMTGNNSPLH
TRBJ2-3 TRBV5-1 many ASRRQGSVDTQY